Given below is one T cell receptor beta chain in context. Its antigen is currently unknown. The germline V gene has CDR1 SGHTA and CDR2 FQGNSA. The CDR3 is 13 residues long. The V and J ends lost 2 bases and 5 bases respectively, with 10 bases between them. Produced via immunoSEQ multiplex PCR; TCRdb's table is partial and in-frame only. Here the sample spans about 110,000 clones, approximately 89% being singletons. These data belong to a study of cytomegalovirus exposure and HLA in healthy donors. The overall study: The use of the same platform for the approximately 110 validation repertoires and the 550 to 850 first-cohort repertoires was reported by a later analysis. The study's findings and limits: Subsequent analysis showed first-cohort TCR clusters tending to co-occur in some 120 validation repertoires.

The donors were members of the validation cohort comprising about 120 subjects, separate from the approximately 630-subject first cohort. The sequenced sample was PBMCs. This TCR came from a woman between 18 and 29 years old in good health and CMV-seronegative. The gene calls are TRBV7-2 and TRBJ2-7; tentative D call: TRBD2 (5 bases). Here the CDR3 DNA reads TGTGCCAGCAGCTTAAAAGGGAGCCACGAGCAGTACTTC. This translates into CASSLKGSHEQYF.